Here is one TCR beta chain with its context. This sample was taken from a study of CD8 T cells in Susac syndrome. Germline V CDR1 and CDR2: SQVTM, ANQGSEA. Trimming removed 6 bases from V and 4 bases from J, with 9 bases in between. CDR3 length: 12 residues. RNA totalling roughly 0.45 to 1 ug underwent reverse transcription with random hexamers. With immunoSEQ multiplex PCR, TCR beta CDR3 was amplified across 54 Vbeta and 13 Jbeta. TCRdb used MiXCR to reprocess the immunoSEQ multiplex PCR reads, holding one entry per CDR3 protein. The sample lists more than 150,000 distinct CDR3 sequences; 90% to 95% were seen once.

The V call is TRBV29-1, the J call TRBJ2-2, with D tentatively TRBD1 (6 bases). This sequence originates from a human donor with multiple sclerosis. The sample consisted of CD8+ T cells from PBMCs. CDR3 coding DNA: TGCAGCGTCAGGGGTGGCACCGGGGAGCTGTTTTTT. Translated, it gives CSVRGGTGELFF.